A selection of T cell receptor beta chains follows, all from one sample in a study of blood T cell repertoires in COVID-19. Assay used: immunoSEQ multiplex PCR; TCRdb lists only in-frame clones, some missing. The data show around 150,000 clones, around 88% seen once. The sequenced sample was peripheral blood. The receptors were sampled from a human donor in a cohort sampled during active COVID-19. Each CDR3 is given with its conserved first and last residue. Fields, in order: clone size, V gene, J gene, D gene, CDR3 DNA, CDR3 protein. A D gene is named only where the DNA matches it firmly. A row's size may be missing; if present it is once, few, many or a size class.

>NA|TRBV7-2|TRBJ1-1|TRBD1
TGTGCCAGCAGCTACCACCAGGGGGGCACTGAAGCTTTCTTT
CASSYHQGGTEAFF
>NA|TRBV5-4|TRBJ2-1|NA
TGTGCCAGCAGCAAGACAGGGGCCGGGGGGTGGTCCTACAATGAGCAGTTCTTC
CASSKTGAGGWSYNEQFF
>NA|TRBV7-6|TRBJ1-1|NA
TGTGCCAGCAGCTCCTTGGCGGGGACTGAAGCTTTCTTT
CASSSLAGTEAFF
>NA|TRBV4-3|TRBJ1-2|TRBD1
TGCGCCAGCAGCCAAGACCTCCGGACAGGGTTTAACTATGGCTACACCTTC
CASSQDLRTGFNYGYTF
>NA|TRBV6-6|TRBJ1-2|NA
TGTGCCAGCACTCCTAGCGGTGGACGGGGAAACTATGGCTACACCTTC
CASTPSGGRGNYGYTF
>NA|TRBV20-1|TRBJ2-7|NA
TGCAGTGCTAGTCTGGCGGGAACTTCCTACGAGCAGTACTTC
CSASLAGTSYEQYF
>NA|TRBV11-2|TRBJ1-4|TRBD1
TGTGCCAGCAGCCTCACTGGACAGGGGGCTTCCTTTAATGAAAAACTGTTTTTT
CASSLTGQGASFNEKLFF
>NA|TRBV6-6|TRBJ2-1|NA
TGTGCCAGCAGTTACTCACCGACAGAGCAGTTCTTC
CASSYSPTEQFF
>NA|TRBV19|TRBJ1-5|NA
TGTGCCGCAGGGATTAGCAATCAGCCCCAGCATTTT
CAAGISNQPQHF
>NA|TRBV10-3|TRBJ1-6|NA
TGTGCCATCCAGCCGTCGGGGAATAATTCACCCCTCCACTTT
CAIQPSGNNSPLHF
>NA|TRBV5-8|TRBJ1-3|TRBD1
TGTGCCAGCAGCTACGGGACAGCCCTCGGCCGTGGTAACACCATATATTTT
CASSYGTALGRGNTIYF
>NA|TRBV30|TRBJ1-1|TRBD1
TGTGCCTGGAGTCCCCCAGACAGGGGTGGAACTGAAGCTTTCTTT
CAWSPPDRGGTEAFF
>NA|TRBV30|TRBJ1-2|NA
TGTGCCTTGGGACTACGTAATGGCTACACCTTC
CALGLRNGYTF
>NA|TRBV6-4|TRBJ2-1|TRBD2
TGTGCCAGCAGTGGAACCGGGACTAGCGGGAGCTCCTACAATGAGCAGTTCTTC
CASSGTGTSGSSYNEQFF
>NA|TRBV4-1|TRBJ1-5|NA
TGCGCCAGCAGCCAAGAGATTTCGGTAGCTCAGCCCCAGCATTTT
CASSQEISVAQPQHF
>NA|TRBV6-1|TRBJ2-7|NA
TGTGCCAGCAGTGAATACGTGGAGGGGGCTTACGAGCAGTACTTC
CASSEYVEGAYEQYF
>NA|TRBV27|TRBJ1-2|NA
TGTGCCAGCAGTCCTCGACAGACCTATGGCTACACCTTC
CASSPRQTYGYTF
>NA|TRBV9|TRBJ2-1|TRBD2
TGTGCCAGCAGCCCCGCCCCAGGGGCTGATACTAGCGGGAGGCCCGGTGAGCAGTTCTTC
CASSPAPGADTSGRPGEQFF
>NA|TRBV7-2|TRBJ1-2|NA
TGTGCCAGCAGCTTAGAGACGGGGTATGGCTACACCTTC
CASSLETGYGYTF
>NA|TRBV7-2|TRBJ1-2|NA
TGTGCCAGCAGCTTAGCAGGACAGAGCTATGGCTACACCTTC
CASSLAGQSYGYTF
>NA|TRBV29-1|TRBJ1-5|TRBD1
TGCAGCGTTGCGTATGGTGGGGGAGTGCAGGGGGTAGAGCCCCAGCATTTT
CSVAYGGGVQGVEPQHF
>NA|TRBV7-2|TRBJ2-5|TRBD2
TGTGCCAGCAGCTCGGGGACTAGCGGGGGGCAAGAGACCCAGTACTTC
CASSSGTSGGQETQYF
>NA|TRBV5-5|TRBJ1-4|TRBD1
TGTGCCAGCAGCTCCAGGGGGCAGACTAATGAAAAACTGTTTTTT
CASSSRGQTNEKLFF
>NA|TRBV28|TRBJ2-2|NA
TGTGCCAGCAGTTTCAGCGGGGAGCTGTTTTTT
CASSFSGELFF
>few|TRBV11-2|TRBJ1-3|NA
TGTGCCAGCAGCTTCAACTCTGGAAACACCATATATTTT
CASSFNSGNTIYF
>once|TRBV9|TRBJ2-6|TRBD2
TGTGCCAGCAGCGTAGTAGCGGGGCAATCTGGGGCCAACGTCCTGACTTTC
CASSVVAGQSGANVLTF
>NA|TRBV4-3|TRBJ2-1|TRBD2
TGCGCCAGCAGCCAAGGGATAATAGCGGGGGACTACGATGAGCAGTTCTTC
CASSQGIIAGDYDEQFF
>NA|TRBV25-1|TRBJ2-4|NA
TGTGCCAGCAGTGAACCGGGAGCCAAAAACATTCAGTACTTC
CASSEPGAKNIQYF
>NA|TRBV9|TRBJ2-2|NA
TGTGCCAGCAGCTCGAGGAACACCGGGGAGCTGTTTTTT
CASSSRNTGELFF
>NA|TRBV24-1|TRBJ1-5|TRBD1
TGTGCCACCAGTGCCACGGGACAGACCGAGGGTTATAGCAATCAGCCCCAGCATTTT
CATSATGQTEGYSNQPQHF
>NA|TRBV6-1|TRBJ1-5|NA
TGTGCCAGCAGTGAAAATAGGGAGATAGATCAGCCCCAGCATTTT
CASSENREIDQPQHF
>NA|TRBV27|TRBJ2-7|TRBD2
TGTGCCAGCAGTGTCGGGACTAGCGGGAGGTGGCACGAGCAGTACTTC
CASSVGTSGRWHEQYF
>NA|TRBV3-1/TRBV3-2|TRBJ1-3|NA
TGTGCCAGCAGCCAAGAGTACAGGGCCTCTGGAAACACCATATATTTT
CASSQEYRASGNTIYF
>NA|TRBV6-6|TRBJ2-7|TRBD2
TGTGCCAGCAGTTACTCTCGGGGGGGGGCCAACGAGCAGTACTTC
CASSYSRGGANEQYF
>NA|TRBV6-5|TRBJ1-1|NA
TGTGCCAGCAGTTACTCCTACAGGGTCCCCACTGAAGCTTTCTTT
CASSYSYRVPTEAFF
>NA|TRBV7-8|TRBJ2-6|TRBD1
TGTGCCAGCAGCCCGGGGTATGACAGGGGGTTGTCGTACGGGGCCAACGTCCTGACTTTC
CASSPGYDRGLSYGANVLTF
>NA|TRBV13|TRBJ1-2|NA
TGTGCCAGCAGCTCGGAGGGTGGGGCCTATGGCTACACCTTC
CASSSEGGAYGYTF
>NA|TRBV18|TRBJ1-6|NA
TGTGCCAGCTCACAGGACAGAAGTCTCTATAATTCACCCCTCCACTTT
CASSQDRSLYNSPLHF
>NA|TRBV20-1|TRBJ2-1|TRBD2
TGCAGTGCGAGTCGATCGACTAGCGGGAAGTACAATGAGCAGTTCTTC
CSASRSTSGKYNEQFF
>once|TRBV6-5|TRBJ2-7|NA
TGTGCCAGCAGTTCGGGACTGAATACCTACGAGCAGTACTTC
CASSSGLNTYEQYF
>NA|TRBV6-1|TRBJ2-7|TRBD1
TGTGCCAGCAGTGAAGTCGGACAGGGGGCTTACGAGCAGTACTTC
CASSEVGQGAYEQYF
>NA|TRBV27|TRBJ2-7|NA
TGTGCCAGCAGTTTTATTAGCGGTGACTACGAGCAGTACTTC
CASSFISGDYEQYF
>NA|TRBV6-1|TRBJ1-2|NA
TGTGCCAGCAGTGAAGGTTTAGGGAGACCCTATGGCTACACCTTC
CASSEGLGRPYGYTF
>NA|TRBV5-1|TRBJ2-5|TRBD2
TGCGCCAGCAGCTTGGATAGCGGGGGACCACAAGAGACCCAGTACTTC
CASSLDSGGPQETQYF
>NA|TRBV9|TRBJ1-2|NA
TGTGCCAGCAGCGGGGCCCGGGGAGTGGGCTACTATGGCTACACCTTC
CASSGARGVGYYGYTF
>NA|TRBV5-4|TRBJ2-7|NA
TGTGCCAGCAGCTTGCCAGGGCCCTACGAGCAGTACTTC
CASSLPGPYEQYF